This T cell receptor beta chain was obtained from a study of CD8+ T cells in alopecia areata. Study-wide context: By percentage of affected scalp area, the severity of treated patients was scored.

Following RNA extraction, reverse transcription yielded cDNA that acted as the sequencing template. The method was immunoSEQ multiplex PCR; TCRdb's version includes in-frame clones alone and lacks a portion of them. The sample carries some 240,000 clones, more than 45% recorded once. Regarding treatment: oral pan-JAK inhibitor, 5-10 mg twice daily. Note on this clone: Its antigen is not identified.

Study conclusions and caveats: Numerous expanded lesional clones remained in scalp and blood during tofacitinib. Clonality in lesional scalp, especially alopecia totalis/universalis, exceeded that of normal scalp.

The germline gives CDR1 LGHNA, CDR2 YSLEER. The V segment lost 0 bases and the J segment 5 bases; nucleotides outside the gene matches: 4. The CDR3 contains 15 residues. The material was CD4+ T cells sorted from blood, obtained at week 4, from a patient treated with tofacitinib. The V gene is TRBV4-3, the J gene TRBJ1-5; 7 positions match TRBD1. This clonotype originated in a human donor with alopecia areata. The CDR3 nucleotides read TGCGCCAGCAGCCAAGATGCCCAGGGGGATCAGCCCCAGCATTTT. The encoded protein is CASSQDAQGDQPQHF.